Listed here are 2 T cell receptor beta chains from one sample, sequenced in a study of blood T cell repertoires in COVID-19. Method: immunoSEQ multiplex PCR; TCRdb's copy keeps in-frame clones and lacks some. Of under 100,000 clones in the sample, roughly 90% are singletons; the top ten hold 4.6%. The specimen sequenced was peripheral blood. Every receptor here comes from a man in his fifties with active COVID-19.

This chain joins TRBV27 and TRBJ2-7; D is perhaps TRBD1 (5 bases). V lost 3 bases and J lost 5, with 17 bases in between. The CDR3 extends over 15 amino acids. The germline V gene has CDR1 MNHEY and CDR2 SMNVEV (reference sequence). CDR3 sequence reads: CASSLGAGIRDEQYF. CDR3 nucleotides: TGTGCCAGCAGTTTGGGTGCAGGGATTCGGGACGAGCAGTACTTC.

The chain has TRBV11-3 and TRBJ2-5, with 10 nucleotides matching TRBD2. V was clipped by 5 bases and J by 5 bases; unmatched bases: 14. The CDR3 is 17 amino acids. In germline, CDR1 is SGHNT, CDR2 YENEEA. As DNA, the CDR3 is TGTGCCAGCAGCCCGGGTAGCGGGGGGCGGGGGCTGGAGACCCAGTACTTC. This sequence encodes CASSPGSGGRGLETQYF.